The 32 T cell receptor beta chains below were found in one sample sequenced in a study of cytomegalovirus exposure and HLA in healthy donors. The PCR contained 60 Vbeta and 13 Jbeta primers. Generated by immunoSEQ multiplex PCR, the TCRdb table keeps only in-frame clones and is missing some. The sample includes around 140,000 clones. Sequenced material: PBMCs. These receptor sequences come from a male donor in good health and CMV-seronegative.

The chain couples TRBV7-9 to TRBJ2-3, with 11 bases that match TRBD1. Germline-derived CDR1 and CDR2 are SEHNR and FQNEAQ (reference sequence). The CDR3 totals 15 residues. J gave up 5 bases and V 2 bases, and 3 bases lay outside the gene matches. The CDR3 nucleotides read TGTGCCAGCAGCTTAAGGACAGGGGGCGTAGATACGCAGTATTTT. It codes for CASSLRTGGVDTQYF.

V is TRBV7-9 and J is TRBJ1-5; TRBD1 aligns across 7 bases. Unmatched junction bases numbered 3, after V lost 1 base and J lost 6 bases. The CDR3 has 14 residues. The germline CDR1 and CDR2 sequences are SEHNR and FQNEAQ (reference sequence). The CDR3 loop is CASSLEGAGQPQHF. CDR3 DNA: TGTGCCAGCAGCTTAGAGGGGGCGGGTCAGCCCCAGCATTTT.

The chain has TRBV6-5 and TRBJ1-2; 7 bases agree with TRBD1. The V segment lost 2 bases and the J segment 5 bases; nucleotides outside the gene matches: 8. Germline CDR1 and CDR2: MNHEY and SVGAGI. This CDR3 region has 15 residues. The CDR3 DNA reads as TGTGCCAGCAGTTACAACAGGGACAGTCATTATGGCTACACCTTC. As protein: CASSYNRDSHYGYTF.

The V and J genes are TRBV6-1 and TRBJ1-3, with D perhaps TRBD1 (5 bases). Germline V gene sequence: CDR1 MNHNS, CDR2 SASEGT. CDR3 length: 16 residues. With 2 bases removed from V and 1 base from J, the gap between germline ends came to 12 bases. CDR3 region: CASSERDGGSGNTIYF. Here the CDR3 DNA reads TGTGCCAGCAGTGAACGGGACGGGGGGTCTGGAAACACCATATATTTT.

The chain couples TRBV5-1 to TRBJ1-1; D gene ambiguous. CDR1 is SGHRS, CDR2 YFSETQ, per germline. V was pared by 2 bases and J by 6 bases, with 20 bases between. This CDR3 is 16 amino acids long. CDR3 protein: CASSLRARIRGAEAFF. DNA of the CDR3: TGCGCCAGCAGCTTAAGGGCGAGAATACGCGGGGCTGAAGCTTTCTTT. Full variable domain (remainder filled in from reference TRBV5-1 and TRBJ1-1): KAGVTQTPRYLIKTRGQQVTLSCSPISGHRSVSWYQQTPGQGLQFLFEYFSETQRNKGNFPGRFSGRQFSNSRSEMNVSTLELGDSALYLCASSLRARIRGAEAFFGQGTRLTVV.

The chain couples TRBV7-9 to TRBJ2-2; 7 bases align to TRBD2. Germline V gene lookup returns CDR1 SEHNR and CDR2 FQNEAQ (reference sequence). The ends lost 3 bases at V and 5 bases at J; junction bases unmatched: 6. The CDR3 has 15 amino acids. The DNA of the CDR3 is TGTGCCAGCAGCTTCGGTCTAGCGGATACCGGGGAGCTGTTTTTT. It yields the protein CASSFGLADTGELFF.

The chain links TRBV6-6 to TRBJ1-4; D is perhaps TRBD1 (6 bases). CDR1 is MNHNY, CDR2 SVGAGI, per germline (reference sequence). The CDR3 contains 14 residues. Between the trimmed V and J ends, which lost 6 bases and 4 bases, there was a span of 12 bases. Written as DNA, the CDR3 is TGTGCCAGCAGAACAGGACAGTATAATGAAAAACTGTTTTTT. Protein sequence: CASRTGQYNEKLFF.

This chain links TRBV12-5 with TRBJ1-5; D is perhaps TRBD1 (5 bases). V dropped 1 base and J dropped 6 bases, with 10 bases sitting between them. Germline CDR1 and CDR2: LGHNT and FRNRAP. The CDR3 is 14 amino acids. CDR3 residues: CASGLAGWSQPQHF. CDR3 sequence (DNA): TGTGCTAGTGGTTTGGCAGGGTGGAGTCAGCCCCAGCATTTT.

J is TRBJ1-6 and V is TRBV19; 8 nucleotides agree with TRBD1. The V and J ends lost 4 bases and 7 bases, in that order; junction bases with no gene match: 9. The germline CDR1 and CDR2 sequences are LNHDA and SQIVND (reference sequence). This CDR3 is 16 amino acids long. CDR3: CASSSNSAGGNSPLHF. The DNA for the CDR3 is TGTGCCAGTAGTAGTAATTCTGCAGGGGGCAATTCACCCCTCCACTTT.

The J gene is TRBJ2-7, the V gene TRBV7-9; the D gene is possibly TRBD2 (6 bases). The CDR3 consists of 13 residues. CDR1 is SEHNR and CDR2 is FQNEAQ in the germline V gene (reference sequence). V shed 5 bases and J shed 3 bases, with 11 bases lying between them. This CDR3 is CASSGRELYEQYF. The CDR3 DNA sequence: TGTGCCAGCAGCGGCCGGGAGCTCTACGAGCAGTACTTC.

This chain joins TRBV14 and TRBJ1-1; D is perhaps TRBD1 (5 bases). V lost 7 bases and J lost 7, with 22 bases in between. Germline V lookup: CDR1 SGHDN, CDR2 FVKESK. The CDR3 is made up of 15 amino acids. The DNA of the CDR3 is TGTGCCAGCAACACGCTAGGAGGGCAGGGAGGTGAAGCTTTCTTT. It codes for CASNTLGGQGGEAFF.

The rearrangement links TRBV27 to TRBJ1-2, with D possibly TRBD1 on 5 matching bases. This CDR3 contains 16 residues. V dropped 0 bases and J dropped 3 bases, with 14 bases sitting between them. Germline assignment: CDR1 MNHEY and CDR2 SMNVEV (reference sequence). Written as DNA, the CDR3 is TGTGCCAGCAGTTTATCGGGAGGGTTGGGGGACTATGGCTACACCTTC. Its protein is CASSLSGGLGDYGYTF.

The J gene is TRBJ2-7, the V gene TRBV25-1; no definite D call. The ends were cut back, 3 bases at V and 0 bases at J, with 12 bases in the middle. The CDR3 has 15 amino acids. Germline V gene lookup returns CDR1 MGHDK and CDR2 SYGVNS. The DNA of the CDR3 is TGTGCCAGCAGTGATAAGAGCAGACTCTCCTACGAGCAGTACTTC. This codes for CASSDKSRLSYEQYF.

This rearrangement joins TRBV18 to TRBJ2-5, with 8 bases matching TRBD1. With V trimmed by 3 bases and J by 5 bases, 5 bases remained unmatched. The V gene's germline CDR1 is KGHSH and CDR2 LQKENI. The CDR3 spans 14 residues. The CDR3 bases are TGTGCCAGCTCACCGACAGGGGATGTGGAGACCCAGTACTTC. This translates into CASSPTGDVETQYF.

The chain links TRBV20-1 to TRBJ2-1; a weak D match, TRBD2 (5 bases). There are 11 residues in the CDR3. Germline CDR1 is DFQATT and CDR2 is SNEGSKA (reference sequence). V dropped 5 bases and J dropped 14 bases, with 16 bases sitting between them. CDR3 sequence (DNA): TGCAGTGCTCGCCTGATTGTGAGGGAGTTCTTC. It is translated as CSARLIVREFF.

V usage is TRBV28 and J usage is TRBJ1-2, with 7 positions matching TRBD1. Trimming took 6 bases from V and 7 from J; bases not matched to a gene: 5. The germline V gene encodes CDR1 MDHEN and CDR2 SYDVKM. CDR3 length: 12 amino acids. CDR3 region: CASRTGTRGYTF. DNA of the CDR3: TGTGCCAGCAGGACAGGGACTCGTGGCTACACCTTC.

The chain has TRBV28 and TRBJ1-4; 9 positions match TRBD1. The V gene's germline CDR1 is MDHEN and CDR2 SYDVKM. CDR3 length equals 15 residues. Trimming removed 1 base from V and 8 bases from J; junction bases left unmatched: 5. CDR3 sequence (DNA): TGTGCCAGCAGTTTATTCGACAGGGGGTGGGAAAAACTGTTTTTT. Translation: CASSLFDRGWEKLFF.

This chain connects TRBV19 to TRBJ1-5; D gene ambiguous. This CDR3 comprises 18 residues. CDR1 is LNHDA, CDR2 SQIVND, per germline (reference sequence). Deletions cut 7 bases from V and 0 bases from J, with 22 bases between. The CDR3 nucleotides are TGTGCCAGTACCCCCGTAGCCGGCCGTCCTTATAGCAATCAGCCCCAGCATTTT. Its protein product is CASTPVAGRPYSNQPQHF.

The rearrangement links TRBV7-9 to TRBJ1-1; 9 bases map to TRBD1. This CDR3 has 14 amino acids. Looked up from germline, CDR1 is SEHNR and CDR2 is FQNEAQ (reference sequence). The junction had 2 bases not matched to a gene; V was cut back by 5 bases and J by 1 base. Here the CDR3 DNA reads TGTGCCAGCAGCATGGACAGGGGGAACACTGAAGCTTTCTTT. This gives the protein CASSMDRGNTEAFF. Drawing the rest from reference TRBV7-9 and TRBJ1-1, the complete variable domain is DTGVSQNPRHKITKRGQNVTFRCDPISEHNRLYWYRQTLGQGPEFLTYFQNEAQLEKSRLLSDRFSAERPKGSFSTLEIQRTEQGDSAMYLCASSMDRGNTEAFFGQGTRLTVV.

V gene TRBV29-1 combines with J gene TRBJ1-5; 9 positions agree with TRBD1. V lost 6 bases, J lost 3 bases, and 3 bases stayed unmatched. Germline-derived CDR1 and CDR2 are SQVTM and ANQGSEA. This CDR3 comprises 13 residues. The CDR3 loop is CSVGQGLNQPQHF. The DNA for the CDR3 is TGCAGCGTGGGACAGGGACTCAATCAGCCCCAGCATTTT.

J is TRBJ1-5 and V is TRBV28; 8 positions agree with TRBD1. From germline, CDR1 is MDHEN and CDR2 SYDVKM. V lost 2 bases, J lost 7 bases, and 4 bases stayed unmatched. The CDR3 contains 14 residues. The CDR3 loop is CASSLRDRKQPQHF. CDR3 DNA: TGTGCCAGCAGTTTAAGGGACAGGAAACAGCCCCAGCATTTT.

The rearrangement links TRBV19 to TRBJ2-6, with D uncertain. V was clipped by 6 bases and J by 1 base, with 16 bases between them. In germline, CDR1 is LNHDA, CDR2 SQIVND (reference sequence). The CDR3 runs 17 residues. CDR3 sequence: CASSPGLWLSGANVLTF. The CDR3 DNA is TGTGCCAGTAGCCCGGGTCTGTGGCTTTCTGGGGCCAACGTCCTGACTTTC.

On this clone: The sample contains more than one DNA sequence encoding this CDR3. V is TRBV9 and J is TRBJ1-2, with TRBD1 matching over 10 bases. Germline values: CDR1 SGDLS, CDR2 YYNGEE. This CDR3 has 16 amino acids. Trimming at V came to 4 bases and at J to 0 bases, leaving 6 bases not matched to a gene. The CDR3 here is CASSPRTGGSNYGYTF. The DNA of the CDR3 is TGTGCCAGCAGCCCCCGGACAGGGGGATCTAACTATGGCTACACCTTC.

The rearrangement joins TRBV28 to TRBJ1-6, with D hard to call. The V end was cut by 5 bases, the J end by 4 bases, with 15 bases between. Germline V gene data show CDR1 as MDHEN and CDR2 as SYDVKM. The CDR3 covers 16 residues. The CDR3 nucleotides read TGTGCCAGCAGTGAGGAGGACGGAAGATATAATTCACCCCTCCACTTT. It specifies CASSEEDGRYNSPLHF.

The chain recombines TRBV9 with TRBJ2-2; D gene ambiguous. Trimming pared 0 bases from V and 1 base from J, leaving 7 bases between. The CDR3 contains 15 residues. The germline V gene has CDR1 SGDLS and CDR2 YYNGEE. The CDR3 region is CASSVALQNTGELFF. The CDR3 DNA reads as TGTGCCAGCAGCGTAGCGTTACAGAACACCGGGGAGCTGTTTTTT.

V is TRBV6-5 and J is TRBJ2-7; TRBD1 might be the D (6 bases). CDR3 size: 15 residues. The germline V gene has CDR1 MNHEY and CDR2 SVGAGI. Trimming removed 6 bases from V and 2 bases from J, with 17 bases in between. CDR3 bases: TGTGCCAGCAGCCCCCATCGGACAGTCCCCTACGAGCAGTACTTC. It yields the protein CASSPHRTVPYEQYF.

The V gene is TRBV6-4, the J gene TRBJ1-2; D unclear. Looked up from germline, CDR1 is MRHNA and CDR2 is SNTAGT. The CDR3 has 15 residues. The V and J ends lost 1 base and 0 bases respectively, with 9 bases between them. CDR3 amino acids: CASSDFPSANYGYTF. As DNA, the CDR3 is TGTGCCAGCAGTGACTTCCCGTCAGCTAACTATGGCTACACCTTC.

Here the CDR3 DNA reads TGTGCCAGCAGCTTAATGGGGGGTCTCACAGATACGCAGTATTTT. It encodes CASSLMGGLTDTQYF. The rearrangement links TRBV7-2 to TRBJ2-3; perhaps TRBD2 as D (6 bases). V lost 2 bases and J lost 2, with 11 bases in between. The CDR3 is made up of 15 amino acids. Germline CDR1 and CDR2: SGHTA and FQGNSA.

This chain links TRBV30 with TRBJ2-1; D perhaps matches TRBD1 (5 bases). Trimming left V 1 base short and J 10 bases short, with 8 bases between. The CDR3 is 11 amino acids. Germline V gene sequence: CDR1 GTSNPN, CDR2 SVGIG (reference sequence). Here the CDR3 DNA reads TGTGCCTGGAGTGATCACAGGGAGCAGTTCTTC. Amino acid sequence: CAWSDHREQFF. The full variable domain, completed using reference TRBV30 and TRBJ2-1, is SQTIHQWPATLVQPVGSPLSLECTVEGTSNPNLYWYRQAAGRGLQLLFYSVGIGQISSEVPQNLSASRPQDRQFILSSKKLLLSDSGFYLCAWSDHREQFFGPGTRLTVL.

The chain has TRBV5-5 and TRBJ1-2; D possibly corresponds to TRBD1 (5 bases). V was clipped by 1 base and J by 4 bases, with 14 bases between them. This CDR3 is 15 amino acids long. Germline-derived CDR1 and CDR2 are SGHKS and YYEKEE (reference sequence). The CDR3 DNA sequence: TGTGCCAGCAGCTTGTCTCCCGACAGTTCCTATGGCTACACCTTC. Encoded protein: CASSLSPDSSYGYTF.

This chain links TRBV6-4 with TRBJ2-1, with TRBD2 matching 9 bases. Germline V gene sequence: CDR1 MRHNA, CDR2 SNTAGT. CDR3 length: 16 amino acids. With V trimmed by 4 bases and J by 9 bases, 13 bases remained unmatched. The CDR3 loop is CASSVSSGVLGSEQFF. Here the CDR3 DNA reads TGTGCCAGCAGTGTTTCTAGCGGGGTTTTAGGCAGTGAGCAGTTCTTC.

The chain joins TRBV5-4 to TRBJ2-7, with unresolved D. With 0 bases removed from V and 1 base from J, the gap between germline ends came to 8 bases. This CDR3 is built from 14 residues. Germline CDR1 is SGHNT and CDR2 is YYREEE (reference sequence). CDR3 sequence: CASSLGATSYEQYF. The DNA for the CDR3 is TGTGCCAGCAGCTTGGGAGCGACTTCCTACGAGCAGTACTTC.